Below are 18 T cell receptor beta chains sequenced from a single sample in a study of blood T cells in healthy people across ages. A sample-barcoded 5' primer and a J-beta primer mix were used in a second PCR of roughly 6 to 11 cycles. A single record per CDR3 protein comes from TCRdb applying MiXCR to the 5' RACE reads. The profile shows 1.5 million to 2 million distinct CDR3 sequences, 28% of them singletons. The sequenced material came from blood. The receptor source for this set is a woman in her twenties or thirties in good health.

This clonotype was detected a few times. V gene TRBV9 combines with J gene TRBJ2-3; no definite D call. This CDR3 has 15 amino acids. V lost 0 bases and J 3 bases, leaving 11 bases between the germline ends. Germline CDR1 SGDLS, CDR2 YYNGEE. CDR3 loop: CASSVVGRMTDTQYF. CDR3 nucleotides: TGTGCCAGCAGCGTAGTTGGGCGGATGACAGATACGCAGTATTTT.

The chain is built from TRBV28 and TRBJ2-3; 8 bases line up with TRBD2. The length of the CDR3 is 15 residues. The trim removed 9 bases at V and 2 bases at J, leaving 10 bases unmatched. The germline V gene has CDR1 MDHEN and CDR2 SYDVKM. CDR3 coding DNA: TGTGCCAGTGGAGGACGGGGGGGATTCACAGATACGCAGTATTTT. Translating it yields CASGGRGGFTDTQYF. Based on the CDR3 plus reference TRBV28 and TRBJ2-3, the full variable domain is DVKVTQSSRYLVKRTGEKVFLECVQDMDHENMFWYRQDPGLGLRLIYFSYDVKMKEKGDIPEGYSVSREKKERFSLILESASTNQTSMYLCASGGRGGFTDTQYFGPGTRLTVL.

This clonotype was detected a few times. The J gene is TRBJ2-1, the V gene TRBV10-3; D is perhaps TRBD1 (6 bases). V was cut by 1 base and J by 4 bases, with 8 bases left in between. Germline CDR1 is ENHRY and CDR2 is SYGVKD. The CDR3 has 14 residues. The CDR3 sequence is CAISEWQGYNEQFF. CDR3 nucleotides: TGTGCCATCAGTGAGTGGCAGGGGTACAATGAGCAGTTCTTC.

As concerns this clonotype: The germline gene is not matched at one end of the junction; a read error may be the cause. The J gene is TRBJ2-5, the V gene TRBV20-1, with TRBD2 matching over 9 bases. The CDR3 loop spans 16 amino acids. Germline V lookup: CDR1 DFQATT, CDR2 SNEGSKA (reference sequence). The CDR3 region has the DNA TGCAGTGTCGCGGGGAAAGCGGGGGGCCGACAAGAGGCCCAGTACTTC. Protein sequence: CSVAGKAGGRQEAQYF.

This rearrangement joins TRBV5-1 to TRBJ2-5; perhaps TRBD2 as D (6 bases). V was pared by 0 bases and J by 5 bases, with 14 bases between. This CDR3 spans 15 amino acids. Germline assignment: CDR1 SGHRS and CDR2 YFSETQ. The CDR3 reads CASSLAGTHDETQYF. The DNA for the CDR3 is TGCGCCAGCAGCTTGGCCGGGACTCACGATGAGACCCAGTACTTC.

This clonotype was seen only a few times. This chain joins TRBV6-5 and TRBJ2-7, with 8 bases lining up with TRBD1. The CDR3 has 15 residues. V was pared by 3 bases and J by 2 bases, with 6 bases of the junction left unmatched. Germline values: CDR1 MNHEY, CDR2 SVGAGI. CDR3 region: CASSYMGQAAYEQYF. CDR3 nucleotides: TGTGCCAGCAGTTATATGGGACAGGCGGCCTACGAGCAGTACTTC.

This clonotype came up many times. The rearrangement links TRBV12-3 or TRBV12-4 to TRBJ2-1; the match to TRBD1 covers 9 bases. V trimming: 6 bases; J trimming: 4 bases; junction bases outside the gene matches: 7. The CDR3 contains 15 residues. The CDR3 nucleotides read TGTGCCAGCAGGTCGGACAGGGGAGGGTACAATGAGCAGTTCTTC. It translates to CASRSDRGGYNEQFF.

The sample holds a few counts of this clonotype. The chain employs TRBV5-1 and TRBJ1-2; D remains ambiguous. With 4 bases removed from V and 3 bases from J, the gap between germline ends came to 13 bases. CDR1 and CDR2 (germline): SGHRS, YFSETQ. The CDR3 consists of 14 residues. CDR3 DNA sequence: TGCGCCAGCAGCGTGGACGAAAAGTACTATGGCTACACCTTC. Its translation is CASSVDEKYYGYTF.

The chain joins TRBV20-1 to TRBJ2-3; D perhaps matches TRBD1 (6 bases). The CDR3 contains 15 residues. Trimming took 0 bases from V and 0 from J, leaving 10 bases between them. CDR1 and CDR2 (germline): DFQATT, SNEGSKA (reference sequence). CDR3 bases: TGCAGTGCTAGAGACCCAGGGGCTAGCACAGATACGCAGTATTTT. As protein: CSARDPGASTDTQYF.

In this sample, this clonotype turned up many times. The CDR3 loop is CASTPTGVGANVLTF. The CDR3 region has the DNA TGTGCCAGTACCCCGACAGGGGTCGGGGCCAACGTCCTGACTTTC. V is TRBV19 and J is TRBJ2-6; TRBD1 matches 8 bases. Germline V lookup: CDR1 LNHDA, CDR2 SQIVND (reference sequence). The J segment lost 4 bases and the V segment lost 7 bases, leaving 6 bases of the junction unmatched. The CDR3 spans 15 residues.

This clonotype was detected a few times. The V and J genes are TRBV5-5 and TRBJ1-1; D gene uncertain. Trimming removed 0 bases from V and 6 bases from J, with 12 bases in between. Per germline, CDR1 SGHKS and CDR2 YYEKEE (reference sequence). The CDR3 sequence is 14 residues long. The chain's CDR3 is CASSLVPFRAEAFF. In DNA form, the CDR3 reads TGTGCCAGCAGCTTGGTGCCCTTTCGCGCTGAAGCTTTCTTT. Full variable domain (missing parts from reference TRBV5-5 and TRBJ1-1): DAGVTQSPTHLIKTRGQQVTLRCSPISGHKSVSWYQQVLGQGPQFIFQYYEKEERGRGNFPDRFSARQFPNYSSELNVNALLLGDSALYLCASSLVPFRAEAFFGQGTRLTVV.

The chain links TRBV6-6 to TRBJ1-4; 9 nucleotides agree with TRBD1. Germline V CDR1 and CDR2: MNHNY, SVGAGI (reference sequence). The length of the CDR3 is 16 residues. V trimming: 1 base; J trimming: 3 bases; junction bases outside the gene matches: 3. CDR3 protein: CASSYLTGGPNEKLFF. The CDR3 nucleotides are TGTGCCAGCAGTTACTTAACAGGGGGCCCTAATGAAAAACTGTTTTTT.

The J gene is TRBJ2-2, the V gene TRBV5-1; 7 bases match TRBD1. The junction had 4 bases not matched to a gene; V was cut back by 3 bases and J by 2 bases. CDR3 length: 15 amino acids. Germline assignment: CDR1 SGHRS and CDR2 YFSETQ. The CDR3 is CASSSGTDNTGELFF. CDR3 coding DNA: TGCGCCAGCAGCTCTGGGACAGACAACACCGGGGAGCTGTTTTTT.

This clonotype was recorded a few times. The chain is built from TRBV10-3 and TRBJ2-5, with no clear D. V lost 8 bases to trimming and J lost 1 base, with 11 bases between them. Germline V gene lookup returns CDR1 ENHRY and CDR2 SYGVKD. This CDR3 is 13 amino acids long. In DNA form, the CDR3 reads TGTGCCATCGGCTCAGAACCCCAAGAGACCCAGTACTTC. It translates to CAIGSEPQETQYF.

The chain links TRBV3-1 to TRBJ2-3; the match to TRBD2 covers 13 bases. The germline gives CDR1 LGHDT, CDR2 YNNKEL (reference sequence). The CDR3 loop spans 16 amino acids. The junction had 2 bases not matched to a gene; V was cut back by 0 bases and J by 5 bases. The CDR3 spells CASSQDRTSGRDTQYF. The CDR3 bases are TGTGCCAGCAGCCAAGACCGGACTAGCGGGAGAGATACGCAGTATTTT.

The rearrangement uses TRBV28 and TRBJ2-1; perhaps TRBD1 as D (5 bases). The V gene's germline CDR1 is MDHEN and CDR2 SYDVKM. V lost 3 bases and J 10 bases, leaving 13 bases between the germline ends. The CDR3 totals 13 residues. CDR3 nucleotide sequence: TGTGCCAGCAGTTTCCTAGGGGCAGACGAGCAGTTCTTC. It is translated as CASSFLGADEQFF.

The chain is built from TRBV2 and TRBJ2-1, with 9 nucleotides matching TRBD2. The CDR3 extends over 14 amino acids. J gave up 4 bases and V 7 bases, and 5 bases lay outside the gene matches. CDR1 and CDR2 from the germline V gene are SNHLY and FYNNEI. CDR3 amino acids: CASMAGGPYNEQFF. CDR3 nucleotides: TGTGCCAGCATGGCGGGAGGGCCTTACAATGAGCAGTTCTTC.

This clonotype showed up just a few times. This rearrangement joins TRBV12-5 to TRBJ2-1; D is possibly TRBD1 (6 bases). Germline-derived CDR1 and CDR2 are LGHNT and FRNRAP. CDR3 length: 14 amino acids. V was trimmed by 3 bases and J by 4 bases, leaving 10 bases between them. CDR3: CASGFRDKYNEQFF. In DNA, the CDR3 is TGTGCTAGTGGTTTTCGGGACAAATACAATGAGCAGTTCTTC.